Sequencing of this T cell receptor beta chain was carried out in a study of shared clonotypes between healthy human individuals. TCRdb keeps only in-frame clones here, not all; method: immunoSEQ multiplex PCR. The table records some 2,000,000 clones, roughly 95% of them present only once. Concerning this clone: Its antigen is not known.

Trimming pared 1 base from V and 3 bases from J, leaving 10 bases between. Germline V gene lookup returns CDR1 SGHTA and CDR2 FQGNSA. The CDR3 runs to 15 residues. Study findings and constraints: Sampling covered blood only; tissue repertoires likely differ.

The gene calls are TRBV7-2 and TRBJ1-5; tentative D call: TRBD1 (6 bases). The sequence derives from a man aged 18 to 30 in good health. Sequencing input: naive CD4+ T cells sorted from blood. Subset specified: CD45RA+ positively selected. CDR3 DNA sequence: TGTGCCAGCAGCTTAGACAGGGCAACCAATCAGCCCCAGCATTTT. Translation: CASSLDRATNQPQHF.